This T cell receptor (beta chain) was recorded in a study of CXCR3-negative and CXCR3-positive naive CD8 T cells. CD45RO-CCR7+CD27+CD95- characterized naive CD8+ T cells. Findings of the study overall: Similar TRBV-TRBJ gene usage was seen in naive CXCR3-negative and CXCR3-positive cells, but not in memory cells.

Per the germline V gene, CDR1 is LGHNA and CDR2 is YSLEER. The CDR3 length is 14 residues. As concerns this clonotype: Antigen: not known.

UMI-labeled 5' RACE yielded the TRB cDNA libraries. TCRdb re-called the 5' RACE reads, yielding one record per CDR3 amino acid sequence without DNA. Recorded here are about 46,000 distinct CDR3 sequences; the top ten clones represent 2% to 2.5%. The chain couples TRBV4-3 to TRBJ1-1. The receptor was isolated from a human donor in good health. Some clones in this sample may be carry-over from other donors' samples. The sequenced sample consisted of naive CXCR3- CD8+ T cells from blood. Subset here: CD45RO-CCR7+CD27+CD95- naive CD8+ T cells lacking CXCR3 (TNR3-). The CDR3 sequence: CASSQDRGWTEAFF.